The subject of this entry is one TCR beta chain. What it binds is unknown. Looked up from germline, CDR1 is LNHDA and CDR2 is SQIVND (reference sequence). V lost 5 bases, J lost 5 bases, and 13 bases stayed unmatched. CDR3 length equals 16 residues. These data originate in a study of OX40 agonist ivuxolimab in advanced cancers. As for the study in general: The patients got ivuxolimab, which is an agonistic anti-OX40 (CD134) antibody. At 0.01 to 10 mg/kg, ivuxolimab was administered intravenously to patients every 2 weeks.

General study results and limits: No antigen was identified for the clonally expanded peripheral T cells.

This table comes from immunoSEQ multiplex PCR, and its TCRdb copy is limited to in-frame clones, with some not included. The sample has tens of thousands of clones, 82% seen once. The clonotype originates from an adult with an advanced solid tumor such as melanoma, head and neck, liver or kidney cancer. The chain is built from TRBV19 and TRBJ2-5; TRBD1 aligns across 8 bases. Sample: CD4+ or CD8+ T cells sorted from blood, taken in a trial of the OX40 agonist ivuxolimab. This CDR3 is CASSQRQGRGSETQYF. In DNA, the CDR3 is TGTGCCAGTAGTCAACGACAGGGGAGAGGCTCTGAGACCCAGTACTTC. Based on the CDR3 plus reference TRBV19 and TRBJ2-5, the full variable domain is DGGITQSPKYLFRKEGQNVTLSCEQNLNHDAMYWYRQDPGQGLRLIYYSQIVNDFQKGDIAEGYSVSREKKESFPLTVTSAQKNPTAFYLCASSQRQGRGSETQYFGPGTRLLVL.